This passage covers 25 T cell receptor beta chains from one sample sequenced in a study of shared clonotypes between healthy human individuals. Repertoires were generated with immunoSEQ multiplex PCR, while TCRdb's copy carries only in-frame clones and drops some. The sample comprises millions of clones, 85% to 95% of which are singletons, and approximately 0.13% rests with the top ten. Material: naive CD4+ T cells sorted from blood. Subset specified: CD45RA+ positively selected. The receptors come from a man between 18 and 35 years old in good health.

The V and J genes are TRBV28 and TRBJ1-1, with 8 bases identical to TRBD1. There are 15 residues in the CDR3. From germline, CDR1 is MDHEN and CDR2 SYDVKM. V dropped 5 bases and J dropped 1; count of bases not matched to a gene: 6. The CDR3 loop is CASSPGGAGNTEAFF. In DNA form, the CDR3 reads TGTGCCAGCAGTCCAGGGGGCGCGGGGAACACTGAAGCTTTCTTT.

Notes on this clone: Different DNA sequences within this sample yield the same CDR3. V gene TRBV10-1 combines with J gene TRBJ2-5, with D maybe TRBD2 (5 bases). Germline lookup yields CDR1 WNHNN and CDR2 SYGVQD (reference sequence). The V end was cut by 0 bases, the J end by 7 bases, with 6 bases between. The CDR3 sequence is 12 residues long. CDR3 amino acids: CASSESGGTQYF. CDR3 sequence (DNA): TGCGCCAGCAGTGAGTCAGGAGGGACCCAGTACTTC.

The chain has TRBV11-3 and TRBJ2-3, with 9 positions matching TRBD1. Per the germline V gene, CDR1 is SGHNT and CDR2 is YENEEA. V shed 5 bases, J shed 4 bases, and the junction held 13 bases outside the gene matches. This CDR3 region has 17 residues. CDR3 sequence (DNA): TGTGCCAGCAGCCCGAGTACCGGGACAGGGTTATCAGATACGCAGTATTTT. It yields the protein CASSPSTGTGLSDTQYF. Full variable domain (rest looked up from reference TRBV11-3 and TRBJ2-3): EAGVVQSPRYKIIEKKQPVAFWCNPISGHNTLYWYLQNLGQGPELLIRYENEEAVDDSQLPKDRFSAERLKGVDSTLKIQPAELGDSAVYLCASSPSTGTGLSDTQYFGPGTRLTVL.

The rearrangement links TRBV12-2 to TRBJ1-5. TRBV12-2 is a listed pseudogene. CDR3 length equals 15 residues. CDR3 protein: CASRLKERKNQPQHF. In DNA, the CDR3 is TGTGCAAGTCGCTTAAAGGAACGGAAGAATCAGCCCCAGCATTTT.

This clone was observed a few times. Other DNA sequences in this sample translate to the same CDR3. The chain combines TRBV5-1 with TRBJ2-2, with D possibly TRBD1 on 6 matching bases. The length of the CDR3 is 14 residues. Germline V gene data show CDR1 as SGHRS and CDR2 as YFSETQ. V was shortened by 3 bases and J by 1 base, with 7 bases between the two germline ends. This CDR3 reads CASSSQGNTGELFF. The DNA of the CDR3 is TGCGCCAGCAGCTCACAGGGGAACACCGGGGAGCTGTTTTTT.

This clone was seen a single time. The V call is TRBV6-1, the J call TRBJ2-3; D possibly corresponds to TRBD2 (6 bases). Trimming removed 4 bases at V and 2 bases at J, with 19 bases between. The CDR3 sequence is 17 residues long. Germline V gene lookup returns CDR1 MNHNS and CDR2 SASEGT. The CDR3: CASSVGTQTRATDTQYF. CDR3 sequence (DNA): TGTGCCAGCAGTGTCGGCACCCAGACTAGGGCCACAGATACGCAGTATTTT.

The rearrangement joins TRBV9 to TRBJ1-6, with no clear D. The CDR3 is 14 residues long. Deletions cut 0 bases from V and 7 bases from J, with 8 bases between. CDR1 is SGDLS, CDR2 YYNGEE, per germline. As DNA, the CDR3 is TGTGCCAGCAGCGTAGCTACGGGGAATTCACCCCTCCACTTT. Translated, it gives CASSVATGNSPLHF.

The chain has TRBV30 and TRBJ2-1; D gene ambiguous. CDR1 is GTSNPN and CDR2 is SVGIG in the germline V gene (reference sequence). The CDR3 loop spans 14 amino acids. V was trimmed by 2 bases and J by 6 bases, leaving 14 bases between them. The CDR3 here is CAWSLRQKGNEQFF. The CDR3, as DNA: TGTGCCTGGAGTTTACGGCAGAAGGGCAATGAGCAGTTCTTC. The variable domain in full, with the rest retrieved from reference TRBV30 and TRBJ2-1, is SQTIHQWPATLVQPVGSPLSLECTVEGTSNPNLYWYRQAAGRGLQLLFYSVGIGQISSEVPQNLSASRPQDRQFILSSKKLLLSDSGFYLCAWSLRQKGNEQFFGPGTRLTVL.

This chain joins TRBV7-2 and TRBJ2-3; D is possibly TRBD2 (6 bases). The CDR3 sequence is 15 residues long. Germline assignment: CDR1 SGHTA and CDR2 FQGNSA. Trimming cost V 1 base and J 4 bases, with 12 bases left between them. The CDR3 sequence is CASSLGGGPPDTQYF. The DNA for the CDR3 is TGTGCCAGCAGCTTAGGCGGAGGGCCTCCAGATACGCAGTATTTT. Based on the CDR3 plus reference TRBV7-2 and TRBJ2-3, the full variable domain is GAGVSQSPSNKVTEKGKDVELRCDPISGHTALYWYRQSLGQGLEFLIYFQGNSAPDKSGLPSDRFSAERTGGSVSTLTIQRTQQEDSAVYLCASSLGGGPPDTQYFGPGTRLTVL.

The CDR3 DNA reads TGTGCCAGTAGTAACTGGGAAGGAAGAGATACGCAGTATTTT. Amino acid sequence: CASSNWEGRDTQYF. The J gene is TRBJ2-3, the V gene TRBV19, with D unclear. The V and J ends lost 4 bases and 5 bases respectively, with 13 bases between them. The CDR3 is made up of 14 amino acids. Per the germline V gene, CDR1 is LNHDA and CDR2 is SQIVND (reference sequence).

The chain is built from TRBV7-2 and TRBJ2-3; the match to TRBD2 covers 12 bases. The CDR3 is made up of 16 amino acids. Germline loops: CDR1 SGHTA, CDR2 FQGNSA. V lost 2 bases to trimming and J lost 5 bases; unmatched junction nucleotides: 5. The CDR3 DNA reads TGTGCCAGCAGCTTAACTAGCGGGGGGCCGGGAGATACGCAGTATTTT. It specifies CASSLTSGGPGDTQYF.

The V and J genes are TRBV7-2 and TRBJ2-7, with 7 nucleotides matching TRBD2. Germline V gives CDR1 SGHTA, CDR2 FQGNSA. The CDR3 sequence is 13 residues long. Trimming removed 4 bases from V and 6 bases from J; junction bases left unmatched: 6. This CDR3 is CASSSQLASEQYF. The CDR3 DNA reads as TGTGCCAGCAGCTCGCAACTAGCGAGCGAGCAGTACTTC.

The chain couples TRBV5-1 to TRBJ2-1; 9 bases are a match to TRBD2. CDR1 and CDR2 (germline): SGHRS, YFSETQ. The trim removed 0 bases at V and 7 bases at J, leaving 5 bases unmatched. The CDR3 is 15 amino acids. CDR3 DNA sequence: TGCGCCAGCAGCTTGGGTGCGGGAGGGAGGAATGAGCAGTTCTTC. It codes for CASSLGAGGRNEQFF.

The chain recombines TRBV4-2 with TRBJ2-3; TRBD2 matches at 11 bases. V was pared by 0 bases and J by 4 bases, with 6 bases of the junction left unmatched. The CDR3 is made up of 17 amino acids. Per the germline V gene, CDR1 is LGHNA and CDR2 is YNFKEQ. The CDR3 spells CASSQDKTSGAADTQYF. In nucleotides, the CDR3 is TGTGCCAGCAGCCAAGATAAGACTAGCGGGGCGGCAGATACGCAGTATTTT.

The gene calls are TRBV7-2 and TRBJ2-7; 13 nucleotides match TRBD2. V gave up 1 base and J gave up 6 bases; unmatched junction bases: 6. The CDR3 covers 16 residues. Germline V gives CDR1 SGHTA, CDR2 FQGNSA. The CDR3 sequence is CASSLGTGTSGAEQYF. CDR3 nucleotides: TGTGCCAGCAGCTTAGGGACCGGGACTAGCGGGGCCGAGCAGTACTTC.

The sample holds a few counts of this clone. The V call is TRBV5-1, the J call TRBJ1-6, with 10 bases aligning to TRBD1. The germline V gene has CDR1 SGHRS and CDR2 YFSETQ. The CDR3 contains 14 residues. V was clipped by 4 bases and J by 9 bases; unmatched bases: 4. This chain's CDR3 is CASSPGTGVSPLHF. The CDR3 DNA reads TGCGCCAGCAGCCCCGGGACAGGGGTTTCACCCCTCCACTTT.

This CDR3 is CASGKTDANYGYTF. The CDR3 bases are TGTGCCAGCGGGAAGACAGACGCTAACTATGGCTACACCTTC. The chain links TRBV6-1 to TRBJ1-2, with D possibly TRBD1 on 5 matching bases. Trimming took off 8 bases at V and 0 bases at J, with 13 bases between the two ends. Germline V lookup: CDR1 MNHNS, CDR2 SASEGT. This CDR3 is built from 14 residues.

This chain joins TRBV4-3 and TRBJ2-3, with 9 bases lining up with TRBD2. From germline, CDR1 is LGHNA and CDR2 YSLEER. The CDR3 runs to 15 residues. V dropped 1 base and J dropped 8; count of bases not matched to a gene: 7. CDR3 region: CASSQVFSGSGTQYF. In nucleotides, the CDR3 is TGCGCCAGCAGCCAAGTTTTTAGCGGGAGCGGTACGCAGTATTTT.

The chain links TRBV5-1 to TRBJ2-7, with a tentative D call TRBD2 (6 bases). Trimming removed 6 bases from V and 0 bases from J, with 16 bases in between. The CDR3 consists of 15 residues. The V gene's germline CDR1 is SGHRS and CDR2 YFSETQ. The CDR3 reads CASTPAGGNSYEQYF. CDR3 nucleotides: TGCGCCAGCACGCCGGCCGGCGGGAACTCCTACGAGCAGTACTTC.

This chain links TRBV6-5 with TRBJ2-1; D remains unclear. The CDR3 has 14 residues. Germline values: CDR1 MNHEY, CDR2 SVGAGI. The V end lost 1 base, the J end lost 7 bases, and 11 bases lay between the germline ends. The CDR3 loop reads CASSYLSPRNEQFF. The CDR3 coding sequence is TGTGCCAGCAGTTACTTGAGCCCGCGGAATGAGCAGTTCTTC.

This clone was found once. CDR3 nucleotides: TGTGCCAGCAGTTTAAGTGGCGGCACCGGGGAGCTGTTTTTT. It encodes CASSLSGGTGELFF. The V gene is TRBV28, the J gene TRBJ2-2; D is uncertain. The V end lost 2 bases, the J end lost 4 bases, and 8 bases lay between the germline ends. This CDR3 has 14 amino acids. Germline V CDR1 and CDR2: MDHEN, SYDVKM.

The J gene is TRBJ1-2, the V gene TRBV5-6; a weak D match, TRBD1 (6 bases). The V end lost 1 base, the J end lost 6 bases, and 22 bases lay between the germline ends. Per germline, CDR1 SGHDT and CDR2 YYEEEE. This CDR3 is built from 17 residues. CDR3 sequence (DNA): TGTGCCAGCAGCTTGCTCTATGTATCCACAGGGTTCCATGGCTACACCTTC. Translated, it gives CASSLLYVSTGFHGYTF.

The chain joins TRBV19 to TRBJ2-2, with 8 bases aligning to TRBD1. V trimming: 1 base; J trimming: 1 base; junction bases outside the gene matches: 5. The CDR3 consists of 17 residues. Germline-derived CDR1 and CDR2 are LNHDA and SQIVND (reference sequence). In DNA form, the CDR3 reads TGTGCCAGTAGTATAGGCTCCGGGACAGGGAACACCGGGGAGCTGTTTTTT. Translating it yields CASSIGSGTGNTGELFF.

The V and J genes are TRBV5-6 and TRBJ1-5; D not resolved. The CDR3 is 13 residues long. Germline CDR1 SGHDT, CDR2 YYEEEE. Trimming shortened V by 1 base and J by 6 bases, and 8 bases separated the two germline ends. For the CDR3, the DNA is TGTGCCAGCAGCTTGAACCCTCGTCAGCCCCAGCATTTT. Translation gives CASSLNPRQPQHF.

The chain is built from TRBV4-1 and TRBJ1-4; D perhaps matches TRBD1 (5 bases). With 3 bases removed from V and 0 bases from J, the gap between germline ends came to 11 bases. Germline V gene lookup returns CDR1 MGHRA and CDR2 YSYEKL. This CDR3 comprises 16 residues. The chain's CDR3 is CASSQDTPATNEKLFF. CDR3 coding DNA: TGCGCCAGCAGCCAGGACACTCCTGCAACTAATGAAAAACTGTTTTTT.